This T cell receptor beta chain was identified in a study of T cell changes during pregnancy in multiple sclerosis. Assay used: immunoSEQ multiplex PCR; TCRdb lists only in-frame clones, some missing. The table lists 70,000 to 80,000 clones, about 85% of them singletons. The CDR3 contains 15 residues. CDR1 is MNHEY, CDR2 SVGAGI, per germline. J lost 5 bases, V lost 3 bases, and 9 bases had no gene match. V and J are TRBV6-5 and TRBJ2-7; the match to TRBD2 covers 8 bases. The sample consisted of peripheral blood, taken before pregnancy. This receptor was obtained from a female donor with multiple sclerosis, enrolled in a pregnancy study. The CDR3 here is CASSYSSGSVNEQYF. The CDR3, as DNA: TGTGCCAGCAGTTATTCGAGCGGGAGCGTCAACGAGCAGTACTTC.